Listed here are 19 T cell receptor beta chains from one sample, sequenced in a study of blood T cells in healthy people across ages. Alongside a J-beta primer mix, a sample-barcoded 5' primer served in a second PCR lasting roughly 7 to 11 cycles. From the 5' RACE reads, TCRdb called clonotypes with MiXCR, one entry per CDR3 protein. The sample lists 720,000 or so distinct CDR3 sequences, about 43% seen once, with approximately 29% in the top ten. Source material: blood. The receptors shown here come from a man at least 80 years old in good health.

Ten or more counts support this clonotype. This sequence joins TRBV7-9 and TRBJ2-5, with 7 bases fitting TRBD1. This CDR3 is 11 amino acids long. In germline, CDR1 is SEHNR, CDR2 FQNEAQ (reference sequence). V lost 3 bases, J lost 11 bases, and 3 bases stayed unmatched. The CDR3 is CASSFGTVQYF. For the CDR3, the DNA is TGTGCCAGCAGCTTTGGGACAGTACAGTACTTC. Full variable domain (missing parts from reference TRBV7-9 and TRBJ2-5): DTGVSQNPRHKITKRGQNVTFRCDPISEHNRLYWYRQTLGQGPEFLTYFQNEAQLEKSRLLSDRFSAERPKGSFSTLEIQRTEQGDSAMYLCASSFGTVQYFGPGTRLLVL.

This clonotype was detected many times. The V gene is TRBV6-2 or TRBV6-3, the J gene TRBJ2-5; D possibly corresponds to TRBD1 (7 bases). Trimming shortened V by 0 bases and J by 11 bases, and 22 bases separated the two germline ends. Germline V gene data show CDR1 as MNHEY and CDR2 as SVGEGT. The CDR3 has 16 residues. CDR3 sequence reads: CASSYSRAGGYNEQYF. The CDR3 DNA sequence: TGTGCCAGCAGTTACTCGAGGGCAGGGGGGTACAATGAGCAGTACTTC.

The J gene is TRBJ2-1, the V gene TRBV6-2 or TRBV6-3; no clear D. The length of the CDR3 is 14 residues. Germline assignment: CDR1 MNHEY and CDR2 SVGEGT. Trimming left V 5 bases short and J 1 base short, with 9 bases between. In DNA form, the CDR3 reads TGTGCCAGCAGTAAAAGAGAATCCTACAATGAGCAGTTCTTC. Its translation is CASSKRESYNEQFF.

The rearrangement uses TRBV12-5 and TRBJ1-2; a weak D match, TRBD1 (6 bases). Trimming took 5 bases from V and 2 from J, leaving 12 bases between them. This CDR3 comprises 14 residues. Germline loops: CDR1 LGHNT, CDR2 FRNRAP. This chain's CDR3 is CASGVLDSNYGYTF. For the CDR3, the DNA is TGTGCTAGTGGTGTCCTGGACAGCAACTATGGCTACACCTTC.

The V gene is TRBV4-2, the J gene TRBJ2-5, with D perhaps assigned TRBD1 or TRBD2 (6 bases each). Per germline, CDR1 LGHNA and CDR2 YNFKEQ. V was cut by 8 bases and J by 11 bases, with 27 bases left in between. The CDR3 length is 15 residues. The chain's CDR3 is CASEANRAAGGEQYF. In DNA, the CDR3 is TGTGCCAGCGAAGCCAACAGGGCTGCCGGGGGTGAGCAGTACTTC.

The rearrangement joins TRBV4-3 to TRBJ1-2, with D unclear. The V end was cut by 1 base, the J end by 8 bases, with 11 bases between. This CDR3 is built from 13 residues. Germline V gene data show CDR1 as LGHNA and CDR2 as YSLEER. The CDR3 loop is CASSQGLARGYTF. In nucleotides, the CDR3 is TGCGCCAGCAGCCAAGGTTTGGCACGAGGCTACACCTTC.

This clonotype has just a few counts. The chain carries TRBV6-2 or TRBV6-3 and TRBJ2-1, with no clear D. CDR1 is MNHEY and CDR2 is SVGEGT in the germline V gene. V was trimmed by 7 bases and J by 7 bases, leaving 14 bases between them. The CDR3 consists of 13 residues. CDR3 DNA: TGTGCCAGCAATCTGATGAGCCGGAATGAGCAGTTCTTC. Residues: CASNLMSRNEQFF.

This clonotype was seen a few times. The chain combines TRBV20-1 with TRBJ2-3; 10 bases agree with TRBD2. This CDR3 is built from 17 residues. Losses at the gene ends were 2 bases for V and 0 bases for J; bases not matched to a gene: 8. Germline CDR1 DFQATT, CDR2 SNEGSKA (reference sequence). In nucleotides, the CDR3 is TGCAGTGCTAGATACCCCGGGACTAGCGTTAGCACAGATACGCAGTATTTT. Translating gives CSARYPGTSVSTDTQYF.

This chain connects TRBV7-2 to TRBJ2-7; 7 bases align to TRBD1. The length of the CDR3 is 15 residues. Germline lookup yields CDR1 SGHTA and CDR2 FQGNSA. J gave up 1 base and V 5 bases, and 8 bases lay outside the gene matches. CDR3 in amino acids: CASSLTRDRSYEQYF. CDR3 coding DNA: TGTGCCAGCAGCCTAACCCGGGACAGATCCTACGAGCAGTACTTC.

The rearrangement uses TRBV27 and TRBJ2-5; TRBD1 matches at 8 bases. Per germline, CDR1 MNHEY and CDR2 SMNVEV (reference sequence). V lost 6 bases to trimming and J lost 11 bases; unmatched junction nucleotides: 17. The CDR3 runs 15 residues. The chain's CDR3 is CASRKTTGALFGQYF. In DNA form, the CDR3 reads TGTGCCAGCAGAAAGACGACAGGGGCCCTTTTCGGACAGTACTTC.

V is TRBV5-1 and J is TRBJ2-3; maybe TRBD2 (5 bases). V was shortened by 7 bases and J by 8 bases, with 14 bases between the two germline ends. The germline V gene has CDR1 SGHRS and CDR2 YFSETQ. CDR3 length equals 12 residues. This CDR3 reads CASLSVIGTQYF. CDR3 sequence (DNA): TGCGCCAGCCTTAGCGTGATAGGTACGCAGTATTTT.

CDR3 bases: TGTGCCAGCAGGAGGGGTAGCACCGTTGAGACAGATACGCAGTATTTT. This codes for CASRRGSTVETDTQYF. V usage is TRBV6-5 and J usage is TRBJ2-3, with D perhaps matching TRBD1 or TRBD2 (5 bases each). Germline V gives CDR1 MNHEY, CDR2 SVGAGI. The CDR3 covers 16 residues. Trimming shortened V by 6 bases and J by 3 bases, and 19 bases separated the two germline ends.

This clonotype was picked up a small number of times. The V gene is TRBV7-2, the J gene TRBJ2-5; TRBD2 agrees at 9 bases. J was trimmed by 2 bases and V by 3 bases; bases with no gene match: 4. In germline, CDR1 is SGHTA, CDR2 FQGNSA. CDR3 length: 15 residues. CDR3 region: CASSFSGRHQETQYF. CDR3 DNA sequence: TGTGCCAGCAGCTTTAGCGGGAGACATCAAGAGACCCAGTACTTC.

The chain combines TRBV9 with TRBJ1-2; 10 bases are a match to TRBD1. The V gene end was trimmed by 3 bases and the J gene end by 2 bases; junction bases not matched to a gene: 4. Germline V gene sequence: CDR1 SGDLS, CDR2 YYNGEE. There are 15 residues in the CDR3. Here the CDR3 DNA reads TGTGCCAGCAGCGGCGACAGGGGGCTGAACTATGGCTACACCTTC. It specifies CASSGDRGLNYGYTF.

There are a few counts of this clonotype. The gene calls are TRBV29-1 and TRBJ2-7, with TRBD1 matching over 7 bases. Germline CDR1 and CDR2: SQVTM and ANQGSEA. This CDR3 contains 14 residues. With 6 bases clipped from V and 3 bases from J, the junction kept 11 bases outside the gene matches. CDR3 sequence: CSVARDSNFYEQYF. CDR3 nucleotide sequence: TGCAGCGTCGCCCGGGACAGCAATTTCTACGAGCAGTACTTC.

Remarks on this clonotype: Mismatch with germline at one junction end may stem from a read error. The chain carries TRBV7-2 and TRBJ2-3; D unclear. There are 13 residues in the CDR3. CDR1 is SGHTA and CDR2 is FQGNSA in the germline V gene. The CDR3 DNA is TGTGCCAGCAGCTTAGGGGCACCAGATGCGCAGTATTTT. Translation gives CASSLGAPDAQYF. The full variable domain, its missing parts supplied by reference TRBV7-2 and TRBJ2-3, is GAGVSQSPSNKVTEKGKDVELRCDPISGHTALYWYRQSLGQGLEFLIYFQGNSAPDKSGLPSDRFSAERTGGSVSTLTIQRTQQEDSAVYLCASSLGAPDAQYFGPGTRLTVL.

The chain combines TRBV30 with TRBJ2-1; D is uncertain. Trimming pared 7 bases from V and 0 bases from J, leaving 13 bases between. This CDR3 has 14 amino acids. Germline CDR1 and CDR2: GTSNPN and SVGIG (reference sequence). CDR3 DNA: TGTGCCTCCCAGACGGCCTCCTCCTACAATGAGCAGTTCTTC. It is translated as CASQTASSYNEQFF.

This clonotype was counted ten times or more. The chain employs TRBV7-9 and TRBJ2-3; 9 nucleotides match TRBD1. In germline, CDR1 is SEHNR, CDR2 FQNEAQ (reference sequence). V lost 1 base and J lost 5; bases outside the gene matches: 1. The CDR3 length is 14 residues. In DNA form, the CDR3 reads TGTGCCAGCAGCTTAGGACAGGGGGTAGATACGCAGTATTTT. It codes for CASSLGQGVDTQYF. The whole variable domain, remainder taken from reference TRBV7-9 and TRBJ2-3, is DTGVSQNPRHKITKRGQNVTFRCDPISEHNRLYWYRQTLGQGPEFLTYFQNEAQLEKSRLLSDRFSAERPKGSFSTLEIQRTEQGDSAMYLCASSLGQGVDTQYFGPGTRLTVL.

Ten or more counts support this clonotype. The V and J genes are TRBV29-1 and TRBJ2-3, with D unclear. The V end lost 4 bases, the J end lost 1 base, and 12 bases lay between the germline ends. In germline, CDR1 is SQVTM, CDR2 ANQGSEA. This CDR3 spans 14 amino acids. The CDR3 nucleotides read TGCAGCGTTGTAAAACCCCGGGGCACAGATACGCAGTATTTT. Amino acid sequence: CSVVKPRGTDTQYF.